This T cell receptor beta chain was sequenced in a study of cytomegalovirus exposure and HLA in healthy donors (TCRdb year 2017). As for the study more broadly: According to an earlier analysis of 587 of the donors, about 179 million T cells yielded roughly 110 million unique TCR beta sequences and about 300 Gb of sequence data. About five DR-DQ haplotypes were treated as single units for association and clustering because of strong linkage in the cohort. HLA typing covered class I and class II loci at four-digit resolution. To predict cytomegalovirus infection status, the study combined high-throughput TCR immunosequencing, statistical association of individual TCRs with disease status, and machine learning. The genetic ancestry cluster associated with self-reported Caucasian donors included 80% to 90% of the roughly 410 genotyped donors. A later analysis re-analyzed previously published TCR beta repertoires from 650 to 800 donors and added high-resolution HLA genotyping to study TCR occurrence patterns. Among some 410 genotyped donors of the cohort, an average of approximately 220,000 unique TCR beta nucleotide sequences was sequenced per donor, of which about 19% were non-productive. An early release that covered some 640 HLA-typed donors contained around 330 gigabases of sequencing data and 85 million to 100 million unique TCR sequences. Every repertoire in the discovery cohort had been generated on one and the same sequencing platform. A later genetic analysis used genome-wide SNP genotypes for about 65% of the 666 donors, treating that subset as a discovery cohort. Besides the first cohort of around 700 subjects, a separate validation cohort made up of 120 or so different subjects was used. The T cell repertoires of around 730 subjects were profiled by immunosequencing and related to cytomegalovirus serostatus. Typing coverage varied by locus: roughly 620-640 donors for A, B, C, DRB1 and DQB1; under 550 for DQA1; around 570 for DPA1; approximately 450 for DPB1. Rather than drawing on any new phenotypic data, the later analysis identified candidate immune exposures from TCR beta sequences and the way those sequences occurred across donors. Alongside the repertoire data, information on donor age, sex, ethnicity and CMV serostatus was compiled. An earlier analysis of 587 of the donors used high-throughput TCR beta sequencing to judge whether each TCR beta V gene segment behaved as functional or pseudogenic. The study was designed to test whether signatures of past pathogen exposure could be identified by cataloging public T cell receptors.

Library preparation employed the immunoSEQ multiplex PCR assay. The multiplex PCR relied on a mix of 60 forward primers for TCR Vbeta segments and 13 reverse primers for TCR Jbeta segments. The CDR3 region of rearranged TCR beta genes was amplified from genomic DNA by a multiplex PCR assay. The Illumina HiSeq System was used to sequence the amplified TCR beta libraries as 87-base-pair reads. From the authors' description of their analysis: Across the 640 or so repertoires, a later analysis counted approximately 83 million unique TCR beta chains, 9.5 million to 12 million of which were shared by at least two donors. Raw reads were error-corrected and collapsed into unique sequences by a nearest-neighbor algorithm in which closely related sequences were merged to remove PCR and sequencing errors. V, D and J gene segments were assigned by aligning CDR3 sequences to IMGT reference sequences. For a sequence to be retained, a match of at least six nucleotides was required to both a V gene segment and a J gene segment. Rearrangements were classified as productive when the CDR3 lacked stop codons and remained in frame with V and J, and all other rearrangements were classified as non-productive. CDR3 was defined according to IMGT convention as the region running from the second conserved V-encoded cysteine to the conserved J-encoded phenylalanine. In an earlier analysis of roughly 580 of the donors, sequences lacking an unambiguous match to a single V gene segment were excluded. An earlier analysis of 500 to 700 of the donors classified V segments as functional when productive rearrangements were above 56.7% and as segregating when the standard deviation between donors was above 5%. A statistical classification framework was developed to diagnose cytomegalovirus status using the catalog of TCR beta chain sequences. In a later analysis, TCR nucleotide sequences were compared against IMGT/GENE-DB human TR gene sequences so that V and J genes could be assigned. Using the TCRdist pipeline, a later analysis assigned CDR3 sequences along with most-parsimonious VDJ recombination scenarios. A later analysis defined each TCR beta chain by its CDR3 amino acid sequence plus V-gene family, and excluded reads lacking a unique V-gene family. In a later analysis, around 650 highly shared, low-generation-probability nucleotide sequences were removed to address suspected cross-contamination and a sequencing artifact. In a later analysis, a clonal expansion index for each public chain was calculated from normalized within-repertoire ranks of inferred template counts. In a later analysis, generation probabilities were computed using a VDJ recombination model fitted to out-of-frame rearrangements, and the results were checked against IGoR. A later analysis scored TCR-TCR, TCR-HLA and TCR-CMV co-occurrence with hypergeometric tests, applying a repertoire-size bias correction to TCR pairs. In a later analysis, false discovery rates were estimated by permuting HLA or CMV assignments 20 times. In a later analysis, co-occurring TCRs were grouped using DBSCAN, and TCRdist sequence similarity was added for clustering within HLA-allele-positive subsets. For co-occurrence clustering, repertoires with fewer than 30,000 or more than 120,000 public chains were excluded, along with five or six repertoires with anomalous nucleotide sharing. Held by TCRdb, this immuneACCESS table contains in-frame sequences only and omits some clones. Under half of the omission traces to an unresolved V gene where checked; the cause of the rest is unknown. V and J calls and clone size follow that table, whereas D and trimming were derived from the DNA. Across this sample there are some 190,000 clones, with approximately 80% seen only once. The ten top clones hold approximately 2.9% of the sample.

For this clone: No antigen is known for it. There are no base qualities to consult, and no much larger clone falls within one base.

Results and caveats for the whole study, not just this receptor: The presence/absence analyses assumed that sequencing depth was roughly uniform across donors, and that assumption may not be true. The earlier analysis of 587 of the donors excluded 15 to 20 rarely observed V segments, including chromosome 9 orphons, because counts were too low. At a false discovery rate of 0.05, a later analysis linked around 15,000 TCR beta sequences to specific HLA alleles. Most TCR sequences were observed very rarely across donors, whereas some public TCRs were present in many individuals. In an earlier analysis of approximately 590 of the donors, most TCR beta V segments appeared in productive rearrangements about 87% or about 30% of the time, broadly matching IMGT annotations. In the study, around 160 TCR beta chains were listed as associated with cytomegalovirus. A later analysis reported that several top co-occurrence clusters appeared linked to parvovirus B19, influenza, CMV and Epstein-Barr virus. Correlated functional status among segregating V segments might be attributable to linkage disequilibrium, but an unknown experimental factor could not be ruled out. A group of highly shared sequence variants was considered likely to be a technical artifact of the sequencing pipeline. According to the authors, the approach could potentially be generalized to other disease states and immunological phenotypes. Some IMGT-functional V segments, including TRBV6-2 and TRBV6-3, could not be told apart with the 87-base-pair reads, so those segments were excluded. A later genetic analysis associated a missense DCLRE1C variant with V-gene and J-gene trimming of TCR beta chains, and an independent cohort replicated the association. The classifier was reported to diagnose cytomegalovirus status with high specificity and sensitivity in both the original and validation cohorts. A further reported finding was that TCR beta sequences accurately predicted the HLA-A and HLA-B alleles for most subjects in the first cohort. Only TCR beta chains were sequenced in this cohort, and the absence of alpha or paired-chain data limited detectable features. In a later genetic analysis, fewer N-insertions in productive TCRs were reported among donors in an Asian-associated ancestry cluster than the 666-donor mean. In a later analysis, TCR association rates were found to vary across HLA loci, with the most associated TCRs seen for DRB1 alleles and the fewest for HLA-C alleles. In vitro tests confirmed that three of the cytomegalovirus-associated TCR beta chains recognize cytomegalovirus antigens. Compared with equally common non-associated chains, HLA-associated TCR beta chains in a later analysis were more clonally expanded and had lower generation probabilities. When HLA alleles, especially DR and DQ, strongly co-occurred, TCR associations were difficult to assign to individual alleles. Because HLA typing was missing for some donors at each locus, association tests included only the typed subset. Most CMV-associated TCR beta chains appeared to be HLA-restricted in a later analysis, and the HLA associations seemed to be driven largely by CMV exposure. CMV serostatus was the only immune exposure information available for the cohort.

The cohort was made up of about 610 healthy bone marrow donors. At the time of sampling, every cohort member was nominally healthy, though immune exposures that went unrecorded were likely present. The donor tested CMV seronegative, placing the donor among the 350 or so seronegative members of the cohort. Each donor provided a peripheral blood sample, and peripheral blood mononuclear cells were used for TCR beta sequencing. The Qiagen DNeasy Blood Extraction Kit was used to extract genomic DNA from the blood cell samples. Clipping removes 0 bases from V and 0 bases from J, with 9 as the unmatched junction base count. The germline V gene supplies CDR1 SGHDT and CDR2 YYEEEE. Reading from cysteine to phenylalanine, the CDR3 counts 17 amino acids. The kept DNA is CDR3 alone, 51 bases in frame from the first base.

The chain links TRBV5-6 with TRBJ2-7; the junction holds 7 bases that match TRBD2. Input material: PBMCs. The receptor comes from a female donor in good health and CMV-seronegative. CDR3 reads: CASSLVSAGDSSYEQYF. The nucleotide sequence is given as TGTGCCAGCAGCTTGGTCTCGGCGGGGGATAGCTCCTACGAGCAGTACTTC. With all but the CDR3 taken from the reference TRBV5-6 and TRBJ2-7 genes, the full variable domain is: DAGVTQSPTHLIKTRGQQVTLRCSPKSGHDTVSWYQQALGQGPQFIFQYYEEEERQRGNFPDRFSGHQFPNYSSELNVNALLLGDSALYLCASSLVSAGDSSYEQYFGPGTRLTVT.